These T cell receptor beta chains were read from a single sample in a study of CD8+ T cells in alopecia areata. Clones were read by immunoSEQ multiplex PCR, and TCRdb kept only the in-frame ones, dropping some. Counted here are approximately 300,000 clones, about 62% occurring once; the ten biggest clones make up under 2%. The specimen comprised CD4+ T cells sorted from blood, sampled at week 24, from a patient treated with tofacitinib. Receptors originate from a human donor with alopecia areata. CDR3s include the opening cysteine and the closing phenylalanine or tryptophan. D genes are given only for firm matches. Not all rows give a size; the values are once, few, many and, for expanded clones, a class.

d_call: TRBD1
j_call: TRBJ1-5
v_call: TRBV6-6
clone_size: few
cdr3_aa: CASSFPGGSNQPQHF
cdr3_nt: TGTGCCAGCAGTTTCCCAGGGGGCAGCAATCAGCCCCAGCATTTT

d_call: .
j_call: TRBJ1-5
v_call: TRBV29-1
clone_size: .
cdr3_aa: CSVGGGPNQPQHF
cdr3_nt: TGCAGCGTCGGGGGTGGCCCTAATCAGCCCCAGCATTTT

d_call: TRBD1
j_call: TRBJ1-1
v_call: TRBV30
clone_size: .
cdr3_aa: CAWGDREAFF
cdr3_nt: TGTGCCTGGGGGGACAGAGAAGCTTTCTTT

d_call: .
j_call: TRBJ2-7
v_call: TRBV28
clone_size: few
cdr3_aa: CASSASDSSYEQYF
cdr3_nt: TGTGCCAGCAGCGCGTCGGACAGCTCCTACGAGCAGTACTTC

d_call: TRBD1
j_call: TRBJ1-1
v_call: TRBV9
clone_size: few
cdr3_aa: CASSPTGDWNTEAFF
cdr3_nt: TGTGCCAGCAGCCCTACAGGGGACTGGAACACTGAAGCTTTCTTT

d_call: TRBD1
j_call: TRBJ1-4
v_call: TRBV27
clone_size: .
cdr3_aa: CASSLIRGPEKLFF
cdr3_nt: TGTGCCAGCAGTTTAATCAGGGGGCCGGAAAAACTGTTTTTT

d_call: .
j_call: TRBJ2-7
v_call: TRBV4-2
clone_size: few
cdr3_aa: CASSADPRYEQYF
cdr3_nt: TGTGCCAGCAGCGCCGACCCCCGATACGAGCAGTACTTC

d_call: .
j_call: TRBJ2-7
v_call: TRBV15
clone_size: .
cdr3_aa: CATMREGLYEQYF
cdr3_nt: TGTGCCACCATGAGGGAAGGACTCTACGAGCAGTACTTC

d_call: TRBD1
j_call: TRBJ1-2
v_call: TRBV9
clone_size: .
cdr3_aa: CASSVAHRTGEPYGYTF
cdr3_nt: TGTGCCAGCAGCGTAGCCCATCGGACAGGGGAACCCTATGGCTACACCTTC

d_call: .
j_call: TRBJ1-4
v_call: TRBV6-9
clone_size: .
cdr3_aa: CASNRENLFF
cdr3_nt: TGTGCCAGTAACAGAGAAAACCTGTTTTTT

d_call: .
j_call: TRBJ1-2
v_call: TRBV30
clone_size: once
cdr3_aa: CAGANYGYTF
cdr3_nt: TGTGCCGGTGCCAACTATGGCTACACCTTC

d_call: TRBD1
j_call: TRBJ1-1
v_call: TRBV6-5
clone_size: .
cdr3_aa: CASSRQGRRQAFF
cdr3_nt: TGTGCCAGCAGTCGACAGGGTCGAAGGCAAGCTTTCTTT

d_call: .
j_call: TRBJ2-2
v_call: TRBV30
clone_size: once
cdr3_aa: CAWSVFQLGQLFF
cdr3_nt: TGTGCCTGGAGTGTGTTTCAACTAGGGCAGCTGTTTTTT

d_call: TRBD2
j_call: TRBJ2-1
v_call: TRBV6-5
clone_size: few
cdr3_aa: CASKRDPGGEQFF
cdr3_nt: TGTGCCAGCAAGCGGGACCCGGGGGGTGAGCAGTTCTTC

d_call: .
j_call: TRBJ1-4
v_call: TRBV29-1
clone_size: once
cdr3_aa: CSVGKGTQEKLFF
cdr3_nt: TGCAGCGTTGGTAAGGGGACTCAAGAAAAACTGTTTTTT

d_call: TRBD1
j_call: TRBJ2-5
v_call: TRBV29-1
clone_size: few
cdr3_aa: CSVRPLAGGVETQYF
cdr3_nt: TGCAGCGTTAGACCTCTGGCAGGGGGCGTAGAGACCCAGTACTTC